This TCR beta chain was profiled in a study of T cells in localized non-small cell lung cancer. V shed 1 base and J 4 bases; nucleotides not matched to a gene: 6. The CDR3 totals 15 residues. The V gene's germline CDR1 is MGHRA and CDR2 YSYEKL. The data were produced by immunoSEQ multiplex PCR, yet TCRdb's version contains in-frame clones alone and is incomplete. The sample yields fewer than 90,000 clones, over 70% seen once. The sample in question was PBMCs, obtained before any cancer treatment. The TCR sequence derives from a man aged 35-69 years with stage II squamous cell lung carcinoma. The chain joins TRBV4-1 to TRBJ1-2; 7 bases agree with TRBD1. The CDR3 reads CASSQGEGGGYGYTF. The CDR3 DNA is TGCGCCAGCAGCCAAGGGGAAGGGGGCGGCTATGGCTACACCTTC.